The entry below gives a single T cell receptor (beta chain) sequence along with its context. Antigen unknown. Template switching added a universal primer site, and cDNA bore unique molecular identifiers. TCRdb ran MiXCR on the 5' RACE reads and lists one entry per CDR3 protein. The sample contains 500,000 or so distinct CDR3 sequences, about 13% of which appear only once. This sample stems from a study of identical twins. This CDR3 spans 12 amino acids. In germline, CDR1 is SEHNR, CDR2 FQNEAQ (reference sequence). V lost 5 bases and J lost 6, with 8 bases in between. Healthy Caucasians made up all donors. Study conclusions and caveats: Carriage of fewer insertions was seen in abundant cord blood beta clonotypes, whereas memory repertoires showed none. Potential partial confounding of zero-insertion analyses by invariant MAIT and iNKT cells was noted.

The sample was also linked to a second study, of yellow fever vaccine responses in identical twins.

The material sequenced was CD4+ T cells sorted from blood. The sequence was collected from a woman between 18 and 29 years old in good health. The chain couples TRBV7-9 to TRBJ2-1; no definite D call. The CDR3 DNA follows: TGTGCCAGCAGCACCTTAAGCAATGAGCAGTTCTTC. Protein sequence: CASSTLSNEQFF.